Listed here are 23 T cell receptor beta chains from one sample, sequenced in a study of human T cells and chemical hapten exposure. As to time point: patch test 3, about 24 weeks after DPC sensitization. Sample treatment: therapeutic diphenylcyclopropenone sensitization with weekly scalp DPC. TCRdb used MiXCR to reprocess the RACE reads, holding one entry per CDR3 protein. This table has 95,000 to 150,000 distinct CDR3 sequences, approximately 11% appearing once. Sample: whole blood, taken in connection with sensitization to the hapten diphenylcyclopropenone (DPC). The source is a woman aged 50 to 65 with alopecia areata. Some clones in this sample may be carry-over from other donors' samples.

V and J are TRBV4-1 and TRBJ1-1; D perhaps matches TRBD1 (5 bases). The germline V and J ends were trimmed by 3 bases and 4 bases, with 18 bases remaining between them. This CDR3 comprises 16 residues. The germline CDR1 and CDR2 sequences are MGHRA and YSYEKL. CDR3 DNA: TGCGCCAGCAGCCATAGAGGGGACCGTGTGGGCACTGAAGCTTTCTTT. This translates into CASSHRGDRVGTEAFF.

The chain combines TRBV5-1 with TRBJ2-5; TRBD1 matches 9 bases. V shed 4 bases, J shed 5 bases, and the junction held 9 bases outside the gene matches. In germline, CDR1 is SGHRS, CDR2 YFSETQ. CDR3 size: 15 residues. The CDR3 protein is CASSPTGGTAETQYF. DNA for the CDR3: TGCGCCAGCAGCCCGACAGGGGGGACTGCGGAGACCCAGTACTTC.

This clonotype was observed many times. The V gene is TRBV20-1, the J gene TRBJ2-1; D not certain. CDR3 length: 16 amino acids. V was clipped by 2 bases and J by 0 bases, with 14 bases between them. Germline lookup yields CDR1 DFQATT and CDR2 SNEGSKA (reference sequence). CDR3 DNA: TGCAGTGCTAGAAACGGTGTTGCTAGCTCCTACAATGAGCAGTTCTTC. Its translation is CSARNGVASSYNEQFF.

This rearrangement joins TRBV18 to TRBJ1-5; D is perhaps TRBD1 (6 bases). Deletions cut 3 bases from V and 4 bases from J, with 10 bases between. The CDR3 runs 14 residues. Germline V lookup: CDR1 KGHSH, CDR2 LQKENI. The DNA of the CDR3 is TGTGCCAGCTCACCGGACAGCCAAAATCAGCCCCAGCATTTT. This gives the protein CASSPDSQNQPQHF.

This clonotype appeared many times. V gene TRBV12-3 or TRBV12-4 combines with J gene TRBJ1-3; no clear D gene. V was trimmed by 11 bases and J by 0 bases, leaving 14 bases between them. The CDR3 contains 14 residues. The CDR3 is CALLKASSGNTIYF. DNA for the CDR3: TGTGCCCTCCTGAAAGCCAGCTCTGGAAACACCATATATTTT.

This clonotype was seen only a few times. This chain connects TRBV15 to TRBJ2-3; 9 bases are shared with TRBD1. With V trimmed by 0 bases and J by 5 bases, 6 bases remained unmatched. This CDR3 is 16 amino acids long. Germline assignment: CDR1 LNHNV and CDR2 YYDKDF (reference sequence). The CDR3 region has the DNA TGTGCCACCAGCAGAGATCACAGGGGGCTAGGAGATACGCAGTATTTT. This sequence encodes CATSRDHRGLGDTQYF.

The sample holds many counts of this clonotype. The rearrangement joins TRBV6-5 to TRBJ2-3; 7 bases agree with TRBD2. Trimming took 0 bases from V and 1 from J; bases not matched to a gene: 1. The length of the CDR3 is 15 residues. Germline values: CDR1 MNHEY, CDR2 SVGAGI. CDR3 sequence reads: CASSYSAGGTDTQYF. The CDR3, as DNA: TGTGCCAGCAGTTACTCGGCGGGGGGCACAGATACGCAGTATTTT.

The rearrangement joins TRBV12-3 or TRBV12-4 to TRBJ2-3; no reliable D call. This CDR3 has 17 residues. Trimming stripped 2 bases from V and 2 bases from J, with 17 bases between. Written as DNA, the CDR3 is TGTGCCAGCAGTTTACCCGACTTATTGCCCGACACAGATACGCAGTATTTT. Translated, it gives CASSLPDLLPDTDTQYF.

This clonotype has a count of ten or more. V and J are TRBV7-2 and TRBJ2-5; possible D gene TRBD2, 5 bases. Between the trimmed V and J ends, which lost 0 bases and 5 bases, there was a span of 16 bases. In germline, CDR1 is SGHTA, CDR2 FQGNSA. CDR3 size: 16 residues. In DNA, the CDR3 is TGTGCCAGCAGCTTAGCCTGGCGGGTGGTAGGGGAGACCCAGTACTTC. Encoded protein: CASSLAWRVVGETQYF.

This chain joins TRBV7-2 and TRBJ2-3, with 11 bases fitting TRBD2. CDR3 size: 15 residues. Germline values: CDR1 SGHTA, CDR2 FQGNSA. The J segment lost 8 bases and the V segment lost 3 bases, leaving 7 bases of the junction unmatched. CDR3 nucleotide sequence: TGTGCCAGCAGCTTGGGACTAGCGGTGAGAAGTACGCAGTATTTT. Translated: CASSLGLAVRSTQYF.

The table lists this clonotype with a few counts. CDR3 residues: CASSVVETTRTDTQYF. The CDR3 nucleotides are TGTGCCAGCAGCGTAGTTGAGACTACCCGCACAGATACGCAGTATTTT. The chain carries TRBV9 and TRBJ2-3; D might be TRBD2 (5 bases). The CDR3 is made up of 16 amino acids. Per germline, CDR1 SGDLS and CDR2 YYNGEE. Trimming took off 0 bases at V and 1 base at J, with 12 bases between the two ends. The whole variable domain, filled in from reference TRBV9 and TRBJ2-3, reads DSGVTQTPKHLITATGQRVTLRCSPRSGDLSVYWYQQSLDQGLQFLIQYYNGEERAKGNILERFSAQQFPDLHSELNLSSLELGDSALYFCASSVVETTRTDTQYFGPGTRLTVL.

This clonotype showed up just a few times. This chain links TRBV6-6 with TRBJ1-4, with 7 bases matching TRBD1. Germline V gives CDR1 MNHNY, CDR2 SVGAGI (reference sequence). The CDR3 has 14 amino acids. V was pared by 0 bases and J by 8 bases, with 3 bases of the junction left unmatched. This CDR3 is CASSYSQGDEKLFF. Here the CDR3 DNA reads TGTGCCAGCAGTTACTCCCAGGGGGACGAAAAACTGTTTTTT.

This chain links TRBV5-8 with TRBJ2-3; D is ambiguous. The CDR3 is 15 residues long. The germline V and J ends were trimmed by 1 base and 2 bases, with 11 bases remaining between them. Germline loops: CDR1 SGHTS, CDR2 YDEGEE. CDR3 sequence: CASSLKRALTDTQYF. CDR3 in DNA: TGTGCCAGCAGCTTGAAAAGGGCTCTCACAGATACGCAGTATTTT.

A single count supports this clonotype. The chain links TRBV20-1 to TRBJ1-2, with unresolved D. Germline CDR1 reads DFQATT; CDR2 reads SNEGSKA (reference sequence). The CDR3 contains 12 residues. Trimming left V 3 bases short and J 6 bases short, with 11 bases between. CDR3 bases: TGCAGTGCTAGGACCGGACTGGATGGCTACACCTTC. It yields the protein CSARTGLDGYTF.

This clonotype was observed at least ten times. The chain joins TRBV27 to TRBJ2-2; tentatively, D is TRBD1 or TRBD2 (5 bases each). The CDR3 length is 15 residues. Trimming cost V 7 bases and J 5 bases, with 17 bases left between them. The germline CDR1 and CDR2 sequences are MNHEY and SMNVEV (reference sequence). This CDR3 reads CASTPGPFPTGELFF. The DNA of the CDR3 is TGTGCCAGCACCCCGGGACCGTTTCCTACCGGGGAGCTGTTTTTT.

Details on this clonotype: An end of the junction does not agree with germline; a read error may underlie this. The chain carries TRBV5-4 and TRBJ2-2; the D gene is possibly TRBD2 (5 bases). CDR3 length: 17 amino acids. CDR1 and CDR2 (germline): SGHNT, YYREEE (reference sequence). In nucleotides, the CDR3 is TGTGCCAGCAGCTTGGATTCGGGCAGAGCGAACACCGGGGAGCAGTTTTTT. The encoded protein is CASSLDSGRANTGEQFF. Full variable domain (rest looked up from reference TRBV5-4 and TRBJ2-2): ETGVTQSPTHLIKTRGQQVTLRCSSQSGHNTVSWYQQALGQGPQFIFQYYREEENGRGNFPPRFSGLQFPNYSSELNVNALELDDSALYLCASSLDSGRANTGEQFFGEGSRLTVL.

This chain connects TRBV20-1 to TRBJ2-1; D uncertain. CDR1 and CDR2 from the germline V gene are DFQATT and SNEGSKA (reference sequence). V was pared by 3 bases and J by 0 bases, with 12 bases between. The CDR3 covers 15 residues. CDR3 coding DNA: TGCAGTGCTAGTCATCCCCTGAGCTCCTACAATGAGCAGTTCTTC. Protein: CSASHPLSSYNEQFF.

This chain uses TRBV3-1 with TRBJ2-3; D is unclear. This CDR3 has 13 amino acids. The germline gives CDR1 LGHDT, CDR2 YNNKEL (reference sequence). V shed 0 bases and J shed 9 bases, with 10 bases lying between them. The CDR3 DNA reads TGTGCCAGCAGCCAAGAGGCAGGTCAAACGCAGTATTTT. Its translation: CASSQEAGQTQYF.

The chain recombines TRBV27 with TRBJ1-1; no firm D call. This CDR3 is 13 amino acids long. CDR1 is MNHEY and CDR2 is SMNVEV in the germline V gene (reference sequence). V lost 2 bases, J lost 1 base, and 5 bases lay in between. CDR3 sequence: CASSLRANTEAFF. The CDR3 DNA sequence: TGTGCCAGCAGTTTAAGAGCGAACACTGAAGCTTTCTTT.

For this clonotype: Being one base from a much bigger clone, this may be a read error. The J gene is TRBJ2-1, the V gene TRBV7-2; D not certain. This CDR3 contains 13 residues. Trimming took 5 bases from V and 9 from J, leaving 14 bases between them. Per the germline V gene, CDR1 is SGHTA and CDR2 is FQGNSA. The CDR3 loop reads CASSLTQVGEQFF. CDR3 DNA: TGTGCCAGCAGCCTCACCCAGGTGGGTGAGCAGTTCTTC.

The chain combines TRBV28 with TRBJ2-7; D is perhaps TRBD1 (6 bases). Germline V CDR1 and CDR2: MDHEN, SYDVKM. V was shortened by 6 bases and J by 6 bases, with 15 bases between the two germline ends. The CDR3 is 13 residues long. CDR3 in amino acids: CASRQQGRREQYF. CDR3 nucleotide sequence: TGTGCCAGCAGACAACAGGGCCGGCGCGAGCAGTACTTC.

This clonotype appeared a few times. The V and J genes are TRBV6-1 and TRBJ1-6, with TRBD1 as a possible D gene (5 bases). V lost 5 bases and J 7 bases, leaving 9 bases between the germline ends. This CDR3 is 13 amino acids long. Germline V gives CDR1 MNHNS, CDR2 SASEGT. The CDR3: CASSTRDNSPLHF. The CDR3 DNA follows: TGTGCCAGCAGTACACGGGACAATTCACCCCTCCACTTT.

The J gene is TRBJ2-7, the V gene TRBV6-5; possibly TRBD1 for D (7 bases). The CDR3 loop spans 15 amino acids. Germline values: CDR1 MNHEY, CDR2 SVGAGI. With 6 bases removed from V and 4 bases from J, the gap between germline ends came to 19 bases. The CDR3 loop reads CASRPPGRGRYEQYF. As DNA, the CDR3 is TGTGCCAGCAGACCCCCGGGCAGGGGGAGGTACGAGCAGTACTTC.